These T cell receptor beta chains were read from a single sample in a study of blood T cell repertoires in COVID-19. This table comes from immunoSEQ multiplex PCR, and its TCRdb copy is limited to in-frame clones, with some not included. The sample records hundreds of thousands of clones, around 90% being singletons. The sequenced material came from PBMCs or T cells enriched from blood (not recorded which). The source is a woman aged 25 to 45 who had recovered from COVID-19. The conserved cysteine and the conserved F or W are not part of the CDR3 here. A D gene is named only where the DNA matches it firmly.

j_call v_call d_call cdr3_aa
TRBJ2-4 TRBV7-9 TRBD2 ASSAAGGQGKNIQY
TRBJ1-5 TRBV30 NA AWSATGPSNQPQH
TRBJ1-1 TRBV28 TRBD1 ASSFDRGAF
TRBJ2-1 TRBV27 NA ASIAGLASNEQF
TRBJ2-1 TRBV19 NA ASSIWANEQF
TRBJ2-1 TRBV9 NA ASSVDPGLMVNEQF
TRBJ2-6 TRBV25-1 NA ASRERSGANVLT
TRBJ2-7 TRBV5-1 TRBD2 ASSSTSGGRTYEQY
TRBJ2-1 TRBV2 TRBD2 ASSESRTSGRNEQF
TRBJ2-5 TRBV9 TRBD1 ASSVDGTAKETQY
TRBJ1-3 TRBV30 NA AWSDKGGARFFSGNTIY
TRBJ1-1 TRBV7-9 TRBD1 ASSRQPGQLEAS
TRBJ2-7 TRBV5-1 TRBD1 ASSLAEGRGQPYEQY
TRBJ1-3 TRBV2 NA ASSEQGRRTAGNTIY
TRBJ1-1 TRBV9 NA ASSKPQGPVTEAF
TRBJ1-6 TRBV19 TRBD1 ASRQGKWDNSPLH
TRBJ1-3 TRBV7-2 NA ASSLRELGYLNGNTIY
TRBJ2-7 TRBV2 TRBD1 ASRGDRAAYGGEQY
TRBJ2-1 TRBV5-1 TRBD2 ASSLGAVGGRAWEQF
TRBJ1-2 TRBV28 NA ASKRGTILNYGYT
TRBJ2-5 TRBV28 NA ASSFRGGMQETQY
TRBJ1-3 TRBV9 TRBD1 ASSVGFEQGHSGNTIY
TRBJ2-2 TRBV14 TRBD2 ASSLSGGAFHTGELF
TRBJ1-3 TRBV3-1/TRBV3-2 NA ASSEGHGNTIY
TRBJ1-1 TRBV19 NA ASRSRDSEAF
TRBJ1-5 TRBV19 NA ASSIQASQPQH
TRBJ2-2 TRBV6-5 TRBD2 ASTQPAGGGELF
TRBJ1-2 TRBV3-1/TRBV3-2 NA ASSTGSANYGYT
TRBJ2-3 TRBV3-1/TRBV3-2 NA ASSQYRVGALTDTQY
TRBJ2-1 TRBV2 TRBD1 ALLRGRQQF
TRBJ1-5 TRBV6-1 NA ASSEWALRQPQH
TRBJ1-1 TRBV9 NA ASSAETGNTEAF
TRBJ1-5 TRBV7-2 NA ASSLDNRVQPQH
TRBJ2-1 TRBV19 NA ASSILSRGYNEQF
TRBJ2-5 TRBV7-8 NA ASSLEFVPKLGHKQETQY
TRBJ1-4 TRBV5-4 NA ASSLGGGQSEKLF
TRBJ2-5 TRBV30 TRBD2 AWSLRLAGQETQY
TRBJ2-3 TRBV7-9 NA ASRKRDSSKDTQY
TRBJ2-3 TRBV7-3 NA ASSLKGDLTDTQY
TRBJ1-3 TRBV18 NA ASSPSGSGNTIY
TRBJ2-3 TRBV5-6 NA ASSSPLGGADTQY
TRBJ2-1 TRBV2 TRBD2 ASSVEASGGAGEQF
TRBJ1-4 TRBV29-1 NA SVRHQILQKLF
TRBJ2-5 TRBV7-9 TRBD1 ASSWTGGVEETQY
TRBJ1-6 TRBV2 NA ASRDLAGSPLH
TRBJ2-1 TRBV27 NA ASSLSGELPSYNEQF
TRBJ1-6 TRBV27 NA ASSFSGKTLH
TRBJ1-6 TRBV28 TRBD1 ASSSRTGWNSPLH
TRBJ2-7 TRBV5-1 TRBD1 ASSLGFTGGTYEQY
TRBJ2-1 TRBV13 NA ASSFGGRRNEQF
TRBJ2-7 TRBV27 TRBD2 ASRPDGTSFSYEQY
TRBJ1-1 TRBV5-1 NA ASSQSHGSRSEAF
TRBJ2-1 TRBV7-8 TRBD2 ASSLGLVGLAGFYSYNEQF
TRBJ2-5 TRBV9 TRBD1 ASSVSRTGQETQY